A single sample gave rise to the 21 T cell receptor beta chains below, sequenced in a study of Graves' ophthalmopathy and Graves' hyperthyroidism. The authors amplified TCR beta CDR3 regions, and they did so from RNA transcripts for repertoire sequencing. RT-PCR in the first round used HTBI primers; a second-round multiplex PCR followed. Each CDR3 protein is one row after TCRdb ran MiXCR on the multiplex PCR reads. The data contain 400,000 to 450,000 distinct CDR3 sequences, under 25% of them seen just once; the ten biggest clones take up around 3.1%. Sequencing input: peripheral blood. These TCRs come from a woman aged 18-29 years with stable Graves' hyperthyroidism.

This clonotype occurred many times. The chain couples TRBV4-1 to TRBJ2-5; D is unresolved. V was pared by 0 bases and J by 3 bases, with 11 bases between. Germline-derived CDR1 and CDR2 are MGHRA and YSYEKL. The CDR3 totals 15 residues. The CDR3 reads CASSQDGRLEETQYF. CDR3 DNA sequence: TGCGCCAGCAGCCAAGACGGCAGGTTAGAAGAGACCCAGTACTTC.

This clonotype was seen only once. The rearrangement uses TRBV18 and TRBJ2-6, with D possibly being TRBD1 (6 bases). Germline V gene sequence: CDR1 KGHSH, CDR2 LQKENI. CDR3 length: 18 residues. Deletions cut 8 bases from V and 0 bases from J, with 20 bases between. CDR3 residues: CASRPFGTPASGANVLTF. Here the CDR3 DNA reads TGTGCCAGCCGCCCTTTCGGGACACCAGCCTCTGGGGCCAACGTCCTGACTTTC.

This clonotype has a count of ten or more. The V and J genes are TRBV4-3 and TRBJ2-5; 7 bases map to TRBD2. The CDR3 is 14 amino acids. Per the germline V gene, CDR1 is LGHNA and CDR2 is YSLEER. The junction had 2 bases not matched to a gene; V was cut back by 0 bases and J by 4 bases. CDR3 coding DNA: TGCGCCAGCAGCCAAGAACGCGGGAGAGAGACCCAGTACTTC. This codes for CASSQERGRETQYF.

This clonotype has a handful of counts. The chain carries TRBV6-1 and TRBJ1-1; 10 nucleotides match TRBD1. The germline gives CDR1 MNHNS, CDR2 SASEGT. V was clipped by 4 bases and J by 3 bases; unmatched bases: 8. The CDR3 extends over 16 amino acids. CDR3 sequence (DNA): TGTGCCAGCAGTGTACGGGACAGGGGTTCGTACACTGAAGCTTTCTTT. Its protein is CASSVRDRGSYTEAFF.

This clonotype came up once. The CDR3 ends on some other residue instead of the conserved phenylalanine or tryptophan, so this is likely a read error. Because the CDR3's place on the DNA is in doubt, the DNA is left out and the CDR3 is given as listed by TCRdb. The chain couples TRBV28 to TRBJ1-1. Germline assignment: CDR1 MDHEN and CDR2 SYDVKM. The CDR3 sequence runs 13 residues, both termini included. The CDR3 spells CASSLRVYTEASY.

In this sample, this clonotype turned up many times. The rearrangement joins TRBV6-2 or TRBV6-3 to TRBJ2-5; 12 nucleotides align to TRBD2. CDR3 size: 15 residues. Trimming at V came to 5 bases and at J to 4 bases, leaving 5 bases not matched to a gene. The germline CDR1 and CDR2 sequences are MNHEY and SVGEGT. DNA for the CDR3: TGTGCCAGCAGTGCGACTAGCGGGAGTGGAGAGACCCAGTACTTC. Translated: CASSATSGSGETQYF.

The table lists this clonotype with many counts. The V and J genes are TRBV6-1 and TRBJ2-5, with 7 bases identical to TRBD1. This CDR3 has 16 residues. V was clipped by 8 bases and J by 7 bases; unmatched bases: 19. The V gene's germline CDR1 is MNHNS and CDR2 SASEGT. Written as DNA, the CDR3 is TGTGCCAGCGGACTTCCTTGGACAGGCCGCGGAGGGACCCAGTACTTC. Amino acid sequence: CASGLPWTGRGGTQYF.

The table lists this clonotype with a few counts. Given a much more abundant clone one base away, this may be a read error. The chain carries TRBV30 and TRBJ1-1; possible D gene TRBD1, 5 bases. This CDR3 has 14 residues. From germline, CDR1 is GTSNPN and CDR2 SVGIG (reference sequence). This chain's CDR3 is CAWRAPGPNTEACF. The CDR3, as DNA: TGTGCCTGGAGGGCCCCGGGGCCGAACACTGAAGCTTGCTTT.

The rearrangement links TRBV5-6 to TRBJ2-7; a possible D gene is TRBD1 (6 bases). CDR3 length: 14 residues. CDR1 and CDR2 from the germline V gene are SGHDT and YYEEEE. V lost 3 bases and J lost 3, with 13 bases in between. This chain's CDR3 is CASSYPQGRYEQYF. CDR3 DNA: TGTGCCAGCAGCTACCCTCAGGGGCGCTACGAGCAGTACTTC.

This clonotype occurred many times. This chain joins TRBV20-1 and TRBJ1-1; 10 nucleotides line up with TRBD1. The ends lost 6 bases at V and 3 bases at J; junction bases unmatched: 4. Germline loops: CDR1 DFQATT, CDR2 SNEGSKA (reference sequence). The CDR3 runs 13 residues. The CDR3 nucleotides read TGCAGTGCCACCGGGACAGGGGACACTGAAGCTTTCTTT. Protein product: CSATGTGDTEAFF.

This chain links TRBV11-1 with TRBJ1-2; D perhaps matches TRBD1 (6 bases). The CDR3 has 16 residues. Trimming shortened V by 1 base and J by 7 bases, and 19 bases separated the two germline ends. In germline, CDR1 is SGHAT, CDR2 FQDESV (reference sequence). The CDR3 is CASSLGGRSVGAGYTF. Here the CDR3 DNA reads TGTGCCAGCAGCTTAGGGGGGCGGAGCGTTGGGGCTGGCTACACCTTC. The whole variable domain, remainder taken from reference TRBV11-1 and TRBJ1-2, is EAEVAQSPRYKITEKSQAVAFWCDPISGHATLYWYRQILGQGPELLVQFQDESVVDDSQLPKDRFSAERLKGVDSTLKIQPAELGDSAMYLCASSLGGRSVGAGYTFGSGTRLTVV.

There are many counts of this clonotype. The chain uses TRBV6-5 and TRBJ1-2; D possibly corresponds to TRBD1 (6 bases). V was shortened by 0 bases and J by 2 bases, with 10 bases between the two germline ends. The CDR3 consists of 15 residues. Germline V gene lookup returns CDR1 MNHEY and CDR2 SVGAGI. This CDR3 is CASSYSRGFNYGYTF. The CDR3 DNA is TGTGCCAGCAGTTACTCGAGGGGGTTCAACTATGGCTACACCTTC.

At least ten counts were recorded for this clonotype. The chain combines TRBV7-6 with TRBJ1-1; 7 positions agree with TRBD1. The CDR3 spans 14 residues. Per germline, CDR1 SGHVS and CDR2 FNYEAQ. With V trimmed by 8 bases and J by 2 bases, 8 bases remained unmatched. CDR3 region: CASSTGTFNTEAFF. The CDR3 DNA reads as TGTGCCAGCTCGACAGGGACATTTAACACTGAAGCTTTCTTT.

This clonotype was observed many times. CDR3 bases: TGTGCCAGCAGTTACAGGGACAGGGGGCGAAACTATGGCTACACCTTC. Translating it yields CASSYRDRGRNYGYTF. This chain links TRBV6-5 with TRBJ1-2; TRBD1 aligns across 12 bases. Trimming cost V 2 bases and J 2 bases; bases outside gene matches: 3. The CDR3 consists of 16 residues. Germline CDR1 is MNHEY and CDR2 is SVGAGI.

This clonotype has only a few counts. V gene TRBV6-5 combines with J gene TRBJ2-7; 8 nucleotides match TRBD2. The CDR3 is made up of 16 amino acids. The germline gives CDR1 MNHEY, CDR2 SVGAGI. The trim removed 0 bases at V and 6 bases at J, leaving 10 bases unmatched. This CDR3 reads CASSYSRTGGPVEQYF. Here the CDR3 DNA reads TGTGCCAGCAGTTACTCGAGGACGGGAGGGCCGGTCGAGCAGTACTTC.

At least ten counts were recorded for this clonotype. V and J are TRBV2 and TRBJ2-7; D is possibly TRBD1 (6 bases). The CDR3 totals 15 residues. The V and J ends lost 6 bases and 3 bases respectively, with 18 bases between them. Germline V lookup: CDR1 SNHLY, CDR2 FYNNEI. The CDR3 spells CASRALGRGLYEQYF. The CDR3, as DNA: TGTGCCAGCAGGGCCTTGGGCAGGGGCCTCTACGAGCAGTACTTC. Complete variable domain (other parts from reference TRBV2 and TRBJ2-7): EPEVTQTPSHQVTQMGQEVILRCVPISNHLYFYWYRQILGQKVEFLVSFYNNEISEKSEIFDDQFSVERPDGSNFTLKIRSTKLEDSAMYFCASRALGRGLYEQYFGPGTRLTVT.

The rearrangement joins TRBV4-1 to TRBJ2-7, with D uncertain. V was trimmed by 1 base and J by 3 bases, leaving 16 bases between them. Germline V gives CDR1 MGHRA, CDR2 YSYEKL. The CDR3 loop spans 16 amino acids. The CDR3, as DNA: TGCGCCAGCAGCCAAGCATTCGTGGGAACCCTCTACGAGCAGTACTTC. It translates to CASSQAFVGTLYEQYF.

As concerns this clonotype: One end of the junction fails to match germline, which may point to a read error. J is TRBJ2-7 and V is TRBV20-1; D ambiguous. CDR1 DFQATT and CDR2 SNEGSKA come from the germline V gene (reference sequence). The CDR3 sequence is 10 residues long. CDR3 nucleotide sequence: TGCAGTGCTAGAGGACTCGAGCTGTACTTC. Translating gives CSARGLELYF.

This clonotype was detected many times. The chain recombines TRBV30 with TRBJ2-4, with TRBD2 as a possible D gene (6 bases). V dropped 4 bases and J dropped 4 bases, with 14 bases sitting between them. Germline lookup yields CDR1 GTSNPN and CDR2 SVGIG (reference sequence). This CDR3 comprises 14 residues. The CDR3, as DNA: TGTGCCTGGAAGCCTGCCGGGACTAAAAACATTCAGTACTTC. It yields the protein CAWKPAGTKNIQYF.

This clonotype was detected many times. J is TRBJ2-7 and V is TRBV29-1; D gene uncertain. Germline CDR1 SQVTM, CDR2 ANQGSEA. This CDR3 is 11 amino acids long. The V end lost 7 bases, the J end lost 0 bases, and 7 bases lay between the germline ends. This chain's CDR3 is CSAGPSYEQYF. The CDR3 nucleotides read TGCAGCGCTGGTCCCTCCTACGAGCAGTACTTC.

This clonotype has at least ten counts. In nucleotides, the CDR3 is TGTGCCAGCAGTTTTGGCCCCCAGGGATCGAGGTCCAAAAACATTCAGTACTTC. Protein sequence: CASSFGPQGSRSKNIQYF. J is TRBJ2-4 and V is TRBV12-3 or TRBV12-4; the D gene is possibly TRBD1 (5 bases). This CDR3 has 18 residues. Trimming took off 3 bases at V and 2 bases at J, with 20 bases between the two ends.